This T cell receptor (beta chain) is drawn from a study of T cell changes during pregnancy in multiple sclerosis. The V gene lost 4 bases and the J gene lost 4 bases, with 14 bases spanning the gap. The CDR3 runs 15 residues. In germline, CDR1 is SGDLS, CDR2 YYNGEE. Sequencing used immunoSEQ multiplex PCR; TCRdb keeps in-frame clones, though not all of them. The table has 100,000 or so clones, approximately 93% seen once; the top ten hold 0.99%. The clonotype originates from a female donor with multiple sclerosis, enrolled in a pregnancy study. Material: peripheral blood, obtained after pregnancy. V and J are TRBV9 and TRBJ2-2; maybe TRBD1 (5 bases). CDR3 nucleotides: TGTGCCAGCAGCTTCTCCGACAGCGCCACCGGGGAGCTGTTTTTT. Amino acid sequence: CASSFSDSATGELFF.